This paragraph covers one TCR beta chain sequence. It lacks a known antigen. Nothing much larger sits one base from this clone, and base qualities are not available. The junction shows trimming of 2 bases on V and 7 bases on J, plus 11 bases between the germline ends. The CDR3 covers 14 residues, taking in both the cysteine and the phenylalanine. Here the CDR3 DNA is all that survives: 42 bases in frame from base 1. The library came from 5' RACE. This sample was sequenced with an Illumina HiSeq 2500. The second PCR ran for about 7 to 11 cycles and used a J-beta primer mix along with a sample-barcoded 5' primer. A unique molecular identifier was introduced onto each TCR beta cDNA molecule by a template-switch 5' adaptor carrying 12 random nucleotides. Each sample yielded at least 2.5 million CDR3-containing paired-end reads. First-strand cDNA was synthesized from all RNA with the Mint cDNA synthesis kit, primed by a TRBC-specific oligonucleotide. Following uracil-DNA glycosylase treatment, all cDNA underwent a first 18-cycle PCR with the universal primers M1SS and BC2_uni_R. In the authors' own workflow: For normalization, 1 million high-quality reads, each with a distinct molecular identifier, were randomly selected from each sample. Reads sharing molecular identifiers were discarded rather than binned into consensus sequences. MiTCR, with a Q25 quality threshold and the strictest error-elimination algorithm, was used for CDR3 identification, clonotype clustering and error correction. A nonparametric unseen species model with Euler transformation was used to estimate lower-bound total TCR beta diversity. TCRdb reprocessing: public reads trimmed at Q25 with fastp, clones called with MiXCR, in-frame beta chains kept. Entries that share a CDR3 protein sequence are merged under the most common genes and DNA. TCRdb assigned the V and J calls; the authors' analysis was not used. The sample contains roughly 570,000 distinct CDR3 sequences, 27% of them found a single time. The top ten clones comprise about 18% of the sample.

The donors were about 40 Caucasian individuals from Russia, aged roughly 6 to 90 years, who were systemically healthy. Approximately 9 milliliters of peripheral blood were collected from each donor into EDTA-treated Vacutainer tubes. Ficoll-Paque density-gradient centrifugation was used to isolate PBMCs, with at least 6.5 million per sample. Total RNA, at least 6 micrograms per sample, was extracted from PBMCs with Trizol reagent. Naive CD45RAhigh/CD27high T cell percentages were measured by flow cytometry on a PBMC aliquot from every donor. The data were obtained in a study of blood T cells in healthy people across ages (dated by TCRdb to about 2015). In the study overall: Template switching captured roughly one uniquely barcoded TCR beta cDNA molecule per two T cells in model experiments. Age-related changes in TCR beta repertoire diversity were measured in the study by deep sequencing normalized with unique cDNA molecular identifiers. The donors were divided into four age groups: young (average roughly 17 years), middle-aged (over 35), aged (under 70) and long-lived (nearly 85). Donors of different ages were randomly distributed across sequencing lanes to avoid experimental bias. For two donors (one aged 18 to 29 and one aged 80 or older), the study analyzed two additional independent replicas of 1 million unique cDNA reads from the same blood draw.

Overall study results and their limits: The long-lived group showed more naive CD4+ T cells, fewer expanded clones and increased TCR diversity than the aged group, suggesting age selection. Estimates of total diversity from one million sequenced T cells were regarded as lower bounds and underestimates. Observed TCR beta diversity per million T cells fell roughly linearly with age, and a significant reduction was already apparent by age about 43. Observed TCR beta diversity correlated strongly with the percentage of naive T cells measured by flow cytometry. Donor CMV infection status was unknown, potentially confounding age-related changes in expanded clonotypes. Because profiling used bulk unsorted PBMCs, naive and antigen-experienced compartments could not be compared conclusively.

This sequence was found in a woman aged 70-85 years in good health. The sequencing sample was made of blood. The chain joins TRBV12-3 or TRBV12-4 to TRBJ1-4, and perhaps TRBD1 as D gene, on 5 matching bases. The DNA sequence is TGTGCCAGCAGTTTAAGGCAGGGAGCTGAAAAACTGTTTTTT. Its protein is CASSLRQGAEKLFF.